The 32 T cell receptor beta chains below come from one sample, sequenced in a study of blood T cell repertoires in COVID-19. The assay was immunoSEQ multiplex PCR, and TCRdb's table has in-frame clones only and misses some. The sample lists about 96,000 clones, around nine tenths occurring once. The sequenced sample was peripheral blood. These receptors were obtained from a human donor with COVID-19, enrolled during active disease. The donor label of this sample is uncertain.

V gene TRBV5-1 combines with J gene TRBJ2-5; D gene unclear. CDR1 is SGHRS and CDR2 is YFSETQ in the germline V gene. The CDR3 runs 17 residues. V was shortened by 0 bases and J by 2 bases, with 17 bases between the two germline ends. The CDR3: CASSLATGSPWQETQYF. In DNA form, the CDR3 reads TGCGCCAGCAGCTTGGCCACGGGTTCCCCGTGGCAAGAGACCCAGTACTTC. The full variable domain, in which reference TRBV5-1 and TRBJ2-5 provide the parts outside the CDR3, is KAGVTQTPRYLIKTRGQQVTLSCSPISGHRSVSWYQQTPGQGLQFLFEYFSETQRNKGNFPGRFSGRQFSNSRSEMNVSTLELGDSALYLCASSLATGSPWQETQYFGPGTRLLVL.

The gene calls are TRBV7-3 and TRBJ1-1; D perhaps matches TRBD1 (5 bases). V was cut by 4 bases and J by 6 bases, with 12 bases left in between. CDR1 and CDR2 (germline): SGHTA, FQGTGA. The CDR3 loop spans 13 amino acids. The CDR3 loop reads CASSSQQGAEAFF. The CDR3 DNA reads as TGTGCCAGCAGCTCCCAGCAGGGCGCTGAAGCTTTCTTT.

This chain links TRBV12-3 or TRBV12-4 with TRBJ1-4; no definite D call. V was clipped by 3 bases and J by 5 bases, with 7 bases between them. CDR3 length: 13 amino acids. This CDR3 is CASSFGRNEKLFF. CDR3 bases: TGTGCCAGCAGTTTCGGGAGGAATGAAAAACTGTTTTTT.

In DNA, the CDR3 is TGTGCCAGCAAGACTAGCGGGAGAGGAAACGGGGAGCTGTTTTTT. Translated: CASKTSGRGNGELFF. The chain links TRBV2 to TRBJ2-2; the match to TRBD2 covers 12 bases. The germline V gene encodes CDR1 SNHLY and CDR2 FYNNEI. This CDR3 comprises 15 residues. The V gene end was trimmed by 7 bases and the J gene end by 7 bases; junction bases not matched to a gene: 7.

The chain couples TRBV24-1 to TRBJ1-1, with a weak D call TRBD1 (5 bases). Germline CDR1 and CDR2: KGHDR and SFDVKD. Trimming removed 5 bases from V and 6 bases from J, with 9 bases in between. The CDR3 has 12 residues. The CDR3 loop is CATSGWDSEAFF. CDR3 nucleotides: TGTGCCACCAGTGGGTGGGACTCTGAAGCTTTCTTT.

The chain carries TRBV4-1 and TRBJ1-3; D is unclear. The V and J ends lost 4 bases and 4 bases respectively, with 11 bases between them. CDR1 is MGHRA and CDR2 is YSYEKL in the germline V gene. This CDR3 is built from 14 residues. CDR3 region: CASSPWAGGNTIYF. The CDR3 nucleotides are TGCGCCAGCAGCCCTTGGGCAGGCGGAAACACCATATATTTT.

A remark on this clone: The same CDR3 can be traced to other DNA sequences in this sample. The V and J genes are TRBV5-1 and TRBJ2-7; TRBD2 matches at 7 bases. The CDR3 length is 13 residues. Losses at the gene ends were 4 bases for V and 4 bases for J; bases not matched to a gene: 5. Germline V gives CDR1 SGHRS, CDR2 YFSETQ. CDR3 protein: CASSLTGGYEQYF. CDR3 bases: TGCGCCAGCAGCCTGACGGGGGGATACGAGCAGTACTTC.

This chain uses TRBV27 with TRBJ1-2, with 9 bases fitting TRBD1. The V gene end was trimmed by 2 bases and the J gene end by 8 bases; junction bases not matched to a gene: 6. Germline loops: CDR1 MNHEY, CDR2 SMNVEV (reference sequence). This CDR3 is 14 amino acids long. CDR3 region: CASSLAGTGTGYTF. DNA for the CDR3: TGTGCCAGCAGTTTAGCGGGGACAGGGACCGGCTACACCTTC.

The chain has TRBV7-9 and TRBJ2-1; 12 bases are a match to TRBD1. This CDR3 is 15 amino acids long. Losses at the gene ends were 5 bases for V and 6 bases for J; bases not matched to a gene: 5. Looked up from germline, CDR1 is SEHNR and CDR2 is FQNEAQ (reference sequence). CDR3 sequence: CASSEGDRGRNEQFF. The CDR3 nucleotides are TGTGCCAGCAGCGAGGGGGACAGGGGGCGCAATGAGCAGTTCTTC.

The chain recombines TRBV7-9 with TRBJ2-3; 11 nucleotides line up with TRBD1. The CDR3 length is 16 residues. CDR1 and CDR2 (germline): SEHNR, FQNEAQ (reference sequence). V was pared by 4 bases and J by 5 bases, with 8 bases of the junction left unmatched. In DNA, the CDR3 is TGTGCCAGCAGCTCTCCCGGGACAGGGGGTTTAGATACGCAGTATTTT. This sequence encodes CASSSPGTGGLDTQYF.

The rearrangement uses TRBV7-2 and TRBJ2-7; TRBD1 agrees at 7 bases. The CDR3 extends over 15 amino acids. V lost 2 bases, J lost 3 bases, and 7 bases stayed unmatched. CDR1 SGHTA and CDR2 FQGNSA come from the germline V gene. CDR3 in amino acids: CASSLSGTVNYEQYF. The DNA for the CDR3 is TGTGCCAGCAGCTTATCCGGGACAGTTAACTACGAGCAGTACTTC. Drawing the rest from reference TRBV7-2 and TRBJ2-7, the complete variable domain is GAGVSQSPSNKVTEKGKDVELRCDPISGHTALYWYRQSLGQGLEFLIYFQGNSAPDKSGLPSDRFSAERTGGSVSTLTIQRTQQEDSAVYLCASSLSGTVNYEQYFGPGTRLTVT.

The chain is built from TRBV6-6 and TRBJ1-6; D not resolved. V was pared by 4 bases and J by 11 bases, with 15 bases between. Germline CDR1 is MNHNY and CDR2 is SVGAGI (reference sequence). The CDR3 is 14 amino acids. CDR3 DNA: TGTGCCAGCAGTTCCGCCCCCGGGGAGGCACCCCTCCACTTT. Translated: CASSSAPGEAPLHF.

The rearrangement links TRBV20-1 to TRBJ2-7; D remains ambiguous. The CDR3 covers 11 residues. Between the trimmed V and J ends, which lost 5 bases and 2 bases, there was a span of 7 bases. Germline V gives CDR1 DFQATT, CDR2 SNEGSKA (reference sequence). Here the CDR3 DNA reads TGCAGTGCTCCTACCACCTACGAGCAGTACTTC. Translated, it gives CSAPTTYEQYF.

This chain connects TRBV19 to TRBJ1-1; TRBD1 is a possible D gene (5 bases). This CDR3 spans 12 amino acids. CDR1 is LNHDA and CDR2 is SQIVND in the germline V gene (reference sequence). V lost 6 bases and J lost 2, with 7 bases in between. CDR3 protein: CASRQVNTEAFF. In DNA, the CDR3 is TGTGCCAGTAGACAGGTAAACACTGAAGCTTTCTTT.

As DNA, the CDR3 is TGTGCCAGCAGTTACTCATCGGGAGGGCCTTACGAGCAGTACTTC. This gives the protein CASSYSSGGPYEQYF. V usage is TRBV6-2 or TRBV6-3 and J usage is TRBJ2-7; 8 positions agree with TRBD2. Unmatched junction bases numbered 5, after V lost 0 bases and J lost 4 bases. From germline, CDR1 is MNHEY and CDR2 SVGEGT. The CDR3 has 15 amino acids.

CDR3 coding DNA: TGTGCCAGCCGGACAGGGGGCCCAGATACGCAGTATTTT. This encodes CASRTGGPDTQYF. The rearrangement links TRBV25-1 to TRBJ2-3, with 11 positions matching TRBD1. Looked up from germline, CDR1 is MGHDK and CDR2 is SYGVNS. Trimming cost V 8 bases and J 4 bases; bases outside gene matches: 2. The CDR3 has 13 residues.

This CDR3 is CASSYLGDTDEKLFF. Written as DNA, the CDR3 is TGTGCCAGCAGTTACCTAGGGGACACCGATGAAAAACTGTTTTTT. The J gene is TRBJ1-4, the V gene TRBV6-5, with a possible D match to TRBD1 (6 bases). The CDR3 is made up of 15 amino acids. Germline V CDR1 and CDR2: MNHEY, SVGAGI. Trimming left V 2 bases short and J 6 bases short, with 13 bases between.

The chain has TRBV5-6 and TRBJ1-4, with D possibly TRBD1 on 5 matching bases. CDR1 is SGHDT and CDR2 is YYEEEE in the germline V gene. This CDR3 is 17 amino acids long. V was cut by 0 bases and J by 0 bases, with 12 bases left in between. CDR3 in DNA: TGTGCCAGCAGCTTGGCGCAGGGCGTTGCAACTAATGAAAAACTGTTTTTT. Translating it yields CASSLAQGVATNEKLFF.

The V call is TRBV7-9, the J call TRBJ2-3; maybe TRBD2 (5 bases). CDR1 is SEHNR and CDR2 is FQNEAQ in the germline V gene (reference sequence). Trimming removed 1 base at V and 0 bases at J, with 17 bases between. The CDR3 is made up of 18 amino acids. The CDR3 DNA is TGTGCCAGCAGCTTAGTGTGGGAGTCGATACCTAGCACAGATACGCAGTATTTT. The encoded protein is CASSLVWESIPSTDTQYF.

J is TRBJ1-1 and V is TRBV30; D remains ambiguous. Germline V gene data show CDR1 as GTSNPN and CDR2 as SVGIG (reference sequence). Trimming removed 0 bases at V and 5 bases at J, with 10 bases between. This CDR3 region has 13 residues. In DNA, the CDR3 is TGTGCCTGGAGTGTAGGTGGGCGAACTGAAGCTTTCTTT. Translation: CAWSVGGRTEAFF.

V gene TRBV11-2 combines with J gene TRBJ2-1; D call uncertain. The germline gives CDR1 SGHAT, CDR2 FQNNGV. The ends were cut back, 0 bases at V and 4 bases at J, with 4 bases in the middle. This CDR3 has 13 residues. The CDR3 sequence is CASSLDPYNEQFF. In DNA, the CDR3 is TGTGCCAGCAGCTTAGACCCTTACAATGAGCAGTTCTTC.

The gene calls are TRBV11-2 and TRBJ2-3, with 7 bases matching TRBD2. Germline loops: CDR1 SGHAT, CDR2 FQNNGV. The length of the CDR3 is 16 residues. Germline trimming cut 1 base from V and 2 bases from J; bases unmatched to any gene: 6. The CDR3 DNA reads TGTGCCAGCAGCTTAGTGGCTAGCGGCCTCACAGATACGCAGTATTTT. Amino acids: CASSLVASGLTDTQYF.

This clone turned up a few times. The genes are TRBV9 and TRBJ1-2, with 8 bases fitting TRBD1. The CDR3 extends over 15 amino acids. Germline trimming cut 4 bases from V and 3 bases from J; bases unmatched to any gene: 8. CDR1 SGDLS and CDR2 YYNGEE come from the germline V gene. CDR3 DNA: TGTGCCAGCAGCTCCCTGGACAGGGAATACTATGGCTACACCTTC. Amino acid sequence: CASSSLDREYYGYTF. Combining the CDR3 with reference TRBV9 and TRBJ1-2 gives the whole variable domain DSGVTQTPKHLITATGQRVTLRCSPRSGDLSVYWYQQSLDQGLQFLIQYYNGEERAKGNILERFSAQQFPDLHSELNLSSLELGDSALYFCASSSLDREYYGYTFGSGTRLTVV.

The chain has TRBV24-1 and TRBJ2-1, with TRBD1 matching over 11 bases. The CDR3 loop spans 15 amino acids. The germline CDR1 and CDR2 sequences are KGHDR and SFDVKD. With 3 bases clipped from V and 6 bases from J, the junction kept 3 bases outside the gene matches. DNA of the CDR3: TGTGCCACCAGTGATCACGGGACAGGGGGCAATGAGCAGTTCTTC. It yields the protein CATSDHGTGGNEQFF.

The chain is built from TRBV10-3 and TRBJ1-2; 8 bases fit TRBD1. Germline V lookup: CDR1 ENHRY, CDR2 SYGVKD. After removal of 7 bases from V and 5 bases from J, the junction contained 9 bases not matched to a gene. The CDR3 extends over 14 amino acids. CDR3 DNA: TGTGCCATCACTCGGACAGGGCCGGGGTATGGCTACACCTTC. It encodes CAITRTGPGYGYTF.

This clone was found once. The chain recombines TRBV19 with TRBJ2-3; 9 nucleotides match TRBD2. V trimming: 5 bases; J trimming: 4 bases; junction bases outside the gene matches: 7. The CDR3 contains 15 residues. Germline V lookup: CDR1 LNHDA, CDR2 SQIVND (reference sequence). The CDR3 DNA sequence: TGTGCCAGTAGTTCGCGGGGGGGCGTCCCAGATACGCAGTATTTT. As protein: CASSSRGGVPDTQYF.

In DNA form, the CDR3 reads TGTGCCAGCAGGCCGTCGGGGACCTACGAGCAGTACTTC. Its translation: CASRPSGTYEQYF. The rearrangement links TRBV12-3 or TRBV12-4 to TRBJ2-7; D may be TRBD2 (5 bases). V dropped 6 bases and J dropped 2 bases, with 11 bases sitting between them. The CDR3 runs 13 residues.

Regarding this clone: An end of the junction does not agree with germline; a read error may underlie this. The chain links TRBV7-7 to TRBJ2-3; D could derive from TRBD1 or TRBD2 (6 bases each). Germline V lookup: CDR1 SSHAT, CDR2 FNYEAQ (reference sequence). The CDR3 totals 15 residues. CDR3 DNA: TGTGCTAGCAGCTTACAGGGAGGAATGGGAGATACGCAGTATTTT. Its translation is CASSLQGGMGDTQYF.

The CDR3 region is CASSLSVGGERDYGYTF. The CDR3 region has the DNA TGTGCCAGCAGCTTGAGTGTTGGAGGGGAGAGAGACTATGGCTACACCTTC. The chain recombines TRBV5-6 with TRBJ1-2; possible D gene TRBD1, 5 bases. Germline V gives CDR1 SGHDT, CDR2 YYEEEE. V was clipped by 1 base and J by 3 bases, with 19 bases between them. This CDR3 comprises 17 residues.

The chain has TRBV29-1 and TRBJ1-1; D is unclear. The CDR3 totals 13 residues. Germline V gives CDR1 SQVTM, CDR2 ANQGSEA. Trimming shortened V by 7 bases and J by 1 base, and 13 bases separated the two germline ends. CDR3 in amino acids: CSGQEGGNTEAFF. The CDR3, as DNA: TGCAGCGGTCAAGAGGGAGGGAACACTGAAGCTTTCTTT.

The genes are TRBV7-2 and TRBJ1-2; 7 positions match TRBD1. J was trimmed by 4 bases and V by 4 bases; bases with no gene match: 9. The germline gives CDR1 SGHTA, CDR2 FQGNSA. CDR3 length: 15 amino acids. The CDR3 nucleotides read TGTGCCAGCAGCTATACCCGGACAGGCTTCTATGGCTACACCTTC. Protein sequence: CASSYTRTGFYGYTF.

The chain carries TRBV5-4 and TRBJ2-1, with no clear D. The CDR3 has 12 amino acids. Trimming pared 0 bases from V and 7 bases from J, leaving 5 bases between. From germline, CDR1 is SGHNT and CDR2 YYREEE (reference sequence). CDR3 region: CASSLDRNEQFF. The CDR3 coding sequence is TGTGCCAGCAGCTTGGACCGGAATGAGCAGTTCTTC.